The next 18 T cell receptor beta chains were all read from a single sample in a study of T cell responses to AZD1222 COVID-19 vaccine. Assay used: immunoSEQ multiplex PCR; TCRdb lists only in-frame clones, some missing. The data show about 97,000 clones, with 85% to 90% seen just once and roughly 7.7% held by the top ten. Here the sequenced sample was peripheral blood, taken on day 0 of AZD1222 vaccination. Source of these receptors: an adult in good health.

DNA of the CDR3: TGTGCCAGCTCACCGACGGGACCTAGCACAGATACGCAGTATTTT. Translation gives CASSPTGPSTDTQYF. The chain combines TRBV18 with TRBJ2-3; the D gene could be TRBD1 or TRBD2 (5 bases each). The CDR3 has 15 amino acids. Trimming left V 3 bases short and J 0 bases short, with 10 bases between. Germline values: CDR1 KGHSH, CDR2 LQKENI.

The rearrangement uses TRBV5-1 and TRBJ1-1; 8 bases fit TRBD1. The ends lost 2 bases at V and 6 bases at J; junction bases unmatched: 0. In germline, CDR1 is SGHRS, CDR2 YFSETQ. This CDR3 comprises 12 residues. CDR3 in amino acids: CASSLQGAEAFF. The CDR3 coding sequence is TGCGCCAGCAGCTTACAGGGGGCTGAAGCTTTCTTT. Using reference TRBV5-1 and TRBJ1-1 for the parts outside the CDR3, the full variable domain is KAGVTQTPRYLIKTRGQQVTLSCSPISGHRSVSWYQQTPGQGLQFLFEYFSETQRNKGNFPGRFSGRQFSNSRSEMNVSTLELGDSALYLCASSLQGAEAFFGQGTRLTVV.

The CDR3 DNA reads TGTGCCAGCAGCGTAGAGGGACTAGCGGGAGGTCCCTCGCGCACAGATACGCAGTATTTT. Protein sequence: CASSVEGLAGGPSRTDTQYF. The chain employs TRBV9 and TRBJ2-3; 15 bases agree with TRBD2. V lost 0 bases, J lost 1 base, and 9 bases stayed unmatched. Germline V lookup: CDR1 SGDLS, CDR2 YYNGEE. The length of the CDR3 is 20 residues.

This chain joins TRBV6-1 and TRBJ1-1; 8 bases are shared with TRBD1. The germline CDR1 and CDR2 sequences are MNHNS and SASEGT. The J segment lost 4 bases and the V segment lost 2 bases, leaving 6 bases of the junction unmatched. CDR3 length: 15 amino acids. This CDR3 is CASSETGGVSTEAFF. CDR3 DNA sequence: TGTGCCAGCAGTGAAACAGGGGGAGTGAGCACTGAAGCTTTCTTT.

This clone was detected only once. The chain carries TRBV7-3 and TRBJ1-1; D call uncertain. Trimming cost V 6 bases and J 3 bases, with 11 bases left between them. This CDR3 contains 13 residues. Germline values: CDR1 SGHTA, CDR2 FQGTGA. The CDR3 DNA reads TGTGCCAGCAGGGCTACGAGGGACACTGAAGCTTTCTTT. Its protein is CASRATRDTEAFF.

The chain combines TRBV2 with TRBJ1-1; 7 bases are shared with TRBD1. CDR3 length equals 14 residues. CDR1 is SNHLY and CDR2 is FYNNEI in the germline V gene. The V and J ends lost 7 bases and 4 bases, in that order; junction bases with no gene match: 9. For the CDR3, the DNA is TGTGCCAGCACATGGGACAGCGCTGTCACTGAAGCTTTCTTT. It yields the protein CASTWDSAVTEAFF.

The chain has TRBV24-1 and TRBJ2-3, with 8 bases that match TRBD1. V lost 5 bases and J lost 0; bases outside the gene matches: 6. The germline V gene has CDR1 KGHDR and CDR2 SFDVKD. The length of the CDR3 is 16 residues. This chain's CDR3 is CATSGRGQESTDTQYF. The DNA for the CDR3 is TGTGCCACCAGTGGACGGGGACAGGAAAGCACAGATACGCAGTATTTT.

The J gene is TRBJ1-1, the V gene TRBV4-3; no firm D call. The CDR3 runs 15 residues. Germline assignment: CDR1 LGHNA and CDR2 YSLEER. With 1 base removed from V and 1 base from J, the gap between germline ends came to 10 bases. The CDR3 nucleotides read TGCGCCAGCAGCCAAGGGGGAGGAGGGAACACTGAAGCTTTCTTT. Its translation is CASSQGGGGNTEAFF.

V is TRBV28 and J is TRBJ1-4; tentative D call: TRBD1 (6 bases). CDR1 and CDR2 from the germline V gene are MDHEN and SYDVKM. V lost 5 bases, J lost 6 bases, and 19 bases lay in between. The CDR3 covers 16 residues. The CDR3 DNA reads TGTGCCAGCAGTCCCATTGGGGGGGGCGCAGATGAAAAACTGTTTTTT. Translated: CASSPIGGGADEKLFF.

Here the CDR3 DNA reads TGTGCCAGCAGTTCACAGGGAGGGACTGAAGCTTTCTTT. Translated, it gives CASSSQGGTEAFF. The chain has TRBV6-2 or TRBV6-3 and TRBJ1-1; D is perhaps TRBD1 (6 bases). The germline V and J ends were trimmed by 4 bases and 5 bases, with 11 bases remaining between them. This CDR3 spans 13 amino acids. The germline CDR1 and CDR2 sequences are MNHEY and SVGEGT.

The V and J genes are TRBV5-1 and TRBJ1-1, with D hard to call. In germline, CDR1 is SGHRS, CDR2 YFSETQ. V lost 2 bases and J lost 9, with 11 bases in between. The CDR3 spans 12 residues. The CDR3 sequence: CASSFETGKAFF. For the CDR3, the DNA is TGCGCCAGCAGCTTCGAGACGGGAAAAGCTTTCTTT.

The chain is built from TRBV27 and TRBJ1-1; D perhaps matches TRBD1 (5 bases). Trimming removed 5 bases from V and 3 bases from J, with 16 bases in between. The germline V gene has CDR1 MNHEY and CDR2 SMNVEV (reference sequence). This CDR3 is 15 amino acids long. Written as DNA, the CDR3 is TGTGCCAGCAGTCCTACTCAAGGGGCCGACACTGAAGCTTTCTTT. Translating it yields CASSPTQGADTEAFF.

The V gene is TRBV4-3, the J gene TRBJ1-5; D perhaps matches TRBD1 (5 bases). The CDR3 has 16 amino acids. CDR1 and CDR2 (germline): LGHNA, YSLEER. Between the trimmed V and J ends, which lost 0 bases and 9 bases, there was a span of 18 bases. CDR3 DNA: TGCGCCAGCAGCCAAGATTACCAGGGCCGAACGGGGCCCCAGCATTTT. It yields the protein CASSQDYQGRTGPQHF.

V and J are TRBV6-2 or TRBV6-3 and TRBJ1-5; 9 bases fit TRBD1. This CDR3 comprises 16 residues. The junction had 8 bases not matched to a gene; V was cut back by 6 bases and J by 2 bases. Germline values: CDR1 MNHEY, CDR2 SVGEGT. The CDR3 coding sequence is TGTGCCAGCAGCATAGGACAGGGGTCGGGCAATCAGCCCCAGCATTTT. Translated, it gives CASSIGQGSGNQPQHF.

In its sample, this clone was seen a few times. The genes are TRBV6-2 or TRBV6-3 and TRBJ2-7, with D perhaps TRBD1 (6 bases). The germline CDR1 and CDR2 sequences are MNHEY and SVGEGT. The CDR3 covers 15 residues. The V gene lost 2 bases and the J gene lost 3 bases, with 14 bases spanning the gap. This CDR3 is CASSYTGTSYYEQYF. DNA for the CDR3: TGTGCCAGCAGTTACACGGGGACATCCTACTACGAGCAGTACTTC.

CDR3 sequence reads: CASSLGQGFEQYF. CDR3 sequence (DNA): TGTGCCAGCAGCTTGGGACAGGGGTTCGAGCAGTACTTC. The chain couples TRBV7-9 to TRBJ2-7; 10 bases agree with TRBD1. After removal of 3 bases from V and 6 bases from J, the junction contained 2 bases not matched to a gene. There are 13 residues in the CDR3. Germline V gene data show CDR1 as SEHNR and CDR2 as FQNEAQ (reference sequence).

CDR3 in DNA: TGTGCCAGCAGCATCCGCGGGGCGGGGGGGCTGAGCACAGATACGCAGTATTTT. Translation: CASSIRGAGGLSTDTQYF. This chain joins TRBV3-1 (or the pseudogene TRBV3-2) and TRBJ2-3; TRBD2 agrees at 9 bases. Losses at the gene ends were 5 bases for V and 0 bases for J; bases not matched to a gene: 12. The CDR3 loop spans 18 amino acids. Germline V lookup: CDR1 LGHDT, CDR2 YNNKEL (reference sequence).

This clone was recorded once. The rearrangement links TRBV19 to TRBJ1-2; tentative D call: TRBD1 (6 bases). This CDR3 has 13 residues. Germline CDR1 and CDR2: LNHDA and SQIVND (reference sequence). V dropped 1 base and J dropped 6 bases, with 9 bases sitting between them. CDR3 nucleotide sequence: TGTGCCAGTAGTATAGGAACAGGGCATGGCTACACCTTC. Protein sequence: CASSIGTGHGYTF.